This TCR beta chain was obtained from a study of shared T cell receptors in the human thymus. The table came from immunoSEQ multiplex PCR; TCRdb's copy has only in-frame clones and leaves some out. Among almost 550,000 clones listed, about four fifths were seen once. CDR1 is MNHEY, CDR2 SVGAGI, per germline. The CDR3 totals 16 residues. V lost 2 bases, J lost 1 base, and 13 bases lay in between. This clone was seen only a few times. The data also belong to a second study, concerning human thymus T cells. This second study says: Healthy Finnish infants undergoing corrective surgery for congenital heart defects were used as donors. From resections taken during corrective heart surgery, the thymus tissue was obtained. Thymic as well as blood repertoires seemed to favor certain V and J genes unevenly. Unrelated individuals had highly overlapping thymic repertoires, as reported in related research.

The chain employs TRBV6-5 and TRBJ2-3; tentative D call: TRBD2 (6 bases). Sequenced sample: thymocytes. The clonotype originates from a boy under two years old with a congenital heart defect. The CDR3 bases are TGTGCCAGCAGTTACGCCCCGGGCGGGGGCACAGATACGCAGTATTTT. Amino acids: CASSYAPGGGTDTQYF.